Each of the 28 T cell receptor beta chains below was sequenced from the same sample in a study of blood T cell repertoires in COVID-19. Produced via immunoSEQ multiplex PCR; TCRdb's table is partial and in-frame only. The sample lists over 75,000 clones, 90% occurring once. What was sequenced was peripheral blood. The source of these receptors is a human donor with active COVID-19. The donor label of this sample is uncertain.

This chain connects TRBV4-1 to TRBJ1-3; D remains unclear. The V and J ends lost 0 bases and 9 bases respectively, with 12 bases between them. Germline V lookup: CDR1 MGHRA, CDR2 YSYEKL. The CDR3 consists of 14 residues. The CDR3 sequence is CASSQDQSGGTIYF. The CDR3 DNA is TGCGCCAGCAGCCAAGATCAGTCCGGAGGCACCATATATTTT.

The chain couples TRBV19 to TRBJ1-4; 9 bases fit TRBD1. Germline lookup yields CDR1 LNHDA and CDR2 SQIVND (reference sequence). The CDR3 spans 14 residues. V was clipped by 8 bases and J by 5 bases; unmatched bases: 6. For the CDR3, the DNA is TGTGCCAGTCTCGACAGGGGGGAAAATGAAAAACTGTTTTTT. As protein: CASLDRGENEKLFF.

The V and J genes are TRBV5-5 and TRBJ1-5; TRBD1 aligns across 9 bases. V shed 3 bases, J shed 1 base, and the junction held 5 bases outside the gene matches. Germline V gene sequence: CDR1 SGHKS, CDR2 YYEKEE (reference sequence). This CDR3 contains 16 residues. The CDR3 region is CASSYRGLDSNQPQHF. Written as DNA, the CDR3 is TGTGCCAGCAGCTACAGGGGGCTAGACAGCAATCAGCCCCAGCATTTT.

This rearrangement joins TRBV9 to TRBJ1-1; a weak D match, TRBD1 (5 bases). In germline, CDR1 is SGDLS, CDR2 YYNGEE. The CDR3 spans 12 residues. V was pared by 3 bases and J by 7 bases, with 10 bases between. The CDR3 DNA sequence: TGTGCCAGCAGCGGCCAGGGTCGTGAAGCTTTCTTT. Protein product: CASSGQGREAFF.

The chain employs TRBV4-3 and TRBJ2-1; 7 nucleotides align to TRBD2. The V segment lost 0 bases and the J segment 4 bases; nucleotides outside the gene matches: 6. Germline assignment: CDR1 LGHNA and CDR2 YSLEER. This CDR3 region has 16 residues. CDR3 sequence (DNA): TGCGCCAGCAGCCAAGATATGGGGGGGGTTTACAATGAGCAGTTCTTC. It codes for CASSQDMGGVYNEQFF.

This chain uses TRBV27 with TRBJ2-2; D gene uncertain. This CDR3 contains 14 residues. The V gene lost 4 bases and the J gene lost 6 bases, with 12 bases spanning the gap. The germline CDR1 and CDR2 sequences are MNHEY and SMNVEV (reference sequence). CDR3 sequence (DNA): TGTGCCAGCAGTTCCCTAAATAGTCCCGGGGAGCTGTTTTTT. Its translation is CASSSLNSPGELFF.

The chain is built from TRBV5-4 and TRBJ2-5; 8 bases map to TRBD1. This CDR3 region has 16 residues. V gave up 4 bases and J gave up 0 bases; unmatched junction bases: 8. Germline assignment: CDR1 SGHNT and CDR2 YYREEE (reference sequence). This CDR3 reads CASSLRQGRNQETQYF. The CDR3 DNA sequence: TGTGCCAGCAGCCTTCGACAGGGGAGGAACCAAGAGACCCAGTACTTC. The full variable domain, completed using reference TRBV5-4 and TRBJ2-5, is ETGVTQSPTHLIKTRGQQVTLRCSSQSGHNTVSWYQQALGQGPQFIFQYYREEENGRGNFPPRFSGLQFPNYSSELNVNALELDDSALYLCASSLRQGRNQETQYFGPGTRLLVL.

The chain joins TRBV5-4 to TRBJ2-1; a possible D gene is TRBD1 (6 bases). The CDR3 runs 12 residues. V was pared by 4 bases and J by 12 bases, with 14 bases between. Germline V gives CDR1 SGHNT, CDR2 YYREEE (reference sequence). The CDR3 region is CASSTTGFGQFF. DNA for the CDR3: TGTGCCAGCAGCACCACAGGGTTCGGGCAGTTCTTC.

The chain has TRBV27 and TRBJ1-6, with a possible D match to TRBD1 (5 bases). Germline V gene data show CDR1 as MNHEY and CDR2 as SMNVEV (reference sequence). This CDR3 contains 17 residues. Between the trimmed V and J ends, which lost 5 bases and 0 bases, there was a span of 14 bases. In DNA, the CDR3 is TGTGCCAGCAGTCTGTCCCAGGGAAGCTCCTATAATTCACCCCTCCACTTT. Amino acid sequence: CASSLSQGSSYNSPLHF.

The chain employs TRBV11-2 and TRBJ1-4; D is ambiguous. Germline V CDR1 and CDR2: SGHAT, FQNNGV. Trimming stripped 5 bases from V and 6 bases from J, with 22 bases between. This CDR3 is 17 amino acids long. The CDR3 spells CASSSFAGSSLYEKLFF. Written as DNA, the CDR3 is TGTGCCAGCAGCAGCTTTGCGGGCAGTTCCCTATATGAAAAACTGTTTTTT.

The J gene is TRBJ1-2, the V gene TRBV11-2; 10 nucleotides align to TRBD1. Germline lookup yields CDR1 SGHAT and CDR2 FQNNGV. The CDR3 spans 15 residues. The J segment lost 8 bases and the V segment lost 1 base, leaving 7 bases of the junction unmatched. This chain's CDR3 is CASSLALDRGRGYTF. The CDR3, as DNA: TGTGCCAGCAGCTTAGCTTTGGACAGGGGGAGAGGCTACACCTTC.

The chain couples TRBV12-3 or TRBV12-4 to TRBJ2-7; no reliable D call. This CDR3 region has 11 residues. Trimming took off 6 bases at V and 9 bases at J, with 12 bases between the two ends. The CDR3 DNA sequence: TGTGCCAGCAGCTCCGGTTTCGGGCAGTACTTC. Its protein product is CASSSGFGQYF.

The chain employs TRBV7-2 and TRBJ2-7, with 10 bases that match TRBD1. The CDR3 runs to 16 residues. Trimming removed 5 bases from V and 6 bases from J; junction bases left unmatched: 13. Per germline, CDR1 SGHTA and CDR2 FQGNSA. CDR3 in amino acids: CASSKSSGTGEGEQYF. CDR3 nucleotide sequence: TGTGCCAGCAGCAAATCATCCGGGACAGGGGAAGGCGAGCAGTACTTC.

The chain links TRBV15 to TRBJ2-7; the D is unclear. The CDR3 spans 13 residues. The V and J ends lost 4 bases and 1 base respectively, with 8 bases between them. The germline V gene encodes CDR1 LNHNV and CDR2 YYDKDF (reference sequence). The CDR3 loop is CATSNINSYEQYF. CDR3 coding DNA: TGTGCCACCAGCAACATCAATTCCTACGAGCAGTACTTC.

This chain links TRBV5-1 with TRBJ1-2; TRBD1 aligns across 9 bases. CDR1 is SGHRS and CDR2 is YFSETQ in the germline V gene. The CDR3 consists of 16 residues. After removal of 4 bases from V and 6 bases from J, the junction contained 13 bases not matched to a gene. CDR3 region: CASSKSGTGLGDGYTF. The CDR3 nucleotides are TGCGCCAGCAGCAAGTCCGGGACAGGGTTGGGTGATGGCTACACCTTC.

The chain uses TRBV15 and TRBJ1-2; 9 bases map to TRBD1. The CDR3 length is 15 residues. From germline, CDR1 is LNHNV and CDR2 YYDKDF (reference sequence). The J segment lost 3 bases and the V segment lost 4 bases, leaving 6 bases of the junction unmatched. The CDR3 loop is CATSNTGGAYYGYTF. The CDR3, as DNA: TGTGCCACCAGCAACACAGGGGGCGCTTACTATGGCTACACCTTC.

This chain joins TRBV19 and TRBJ1-6; 8 nucleotides line up with TRBD1. V was clipped by 3 bases and J by 5 bases; unmatched bases: 3. CDR3 size: 15 residues. Germline V gene data show CDR1 as LNHDA and CDR2 as SQIVND (reference sequence). CDR3 bases: TGTGCCAGTAGTATTGGGACAGGCCATAATTCACCCCTCCACTTT. Translation gives CASSIGTGHNSPLHF.

This chain joins TRBV9 and TRBJ2-1; weak D call: TRBD1 (5 bases). Trimming stripped 0 bases from V and 7 bases from J, with 20 bases between. This CDR3 is built from 17 residues. Germline V CDR1 and CDR2: SGDLS, YYNGEE. The CDR3 protein is CASSVGHRFDSPNEQFF. The CDR3 coding sequence is TGTGCCAGCAGCGTAGGACACAGGTTTGATTCGCCGAATGAGCAGTTCTTC.

The rearrangement uses TRBV6-1 and TRBJ1-4; possible D gene TRBD1, 5 bases. Trimming pared 3 bases from V and 4 bases from J, leaving 9 bases between. CDR1 MNHNS and CDR2 SASEGT come from the germline V gene. The CDR3 is 14 amino acids. In DNA form, the CDR3 reads TGTGCCAGCAGTGAGACAGCCGGTAATGAAAAACTGTTTTTT. Amino acids: CASSETAGNEKLFF.

The CDR3 DNA reads TGTGCCAGCAGCTTAGCGGAGGGGGGGAACTATGGCTACACCTTC. This translates into CASSLAEGGNYGYTF. The V call is TRBV7-9, the J call TRBJ1-2; D may be TRBD1 (6 bases). Per the germline V gene, CDR1 is SEHNR and CDR2 is FQNEAQ (reference sequence). The CDR3 covers 15 residues. The V end lost 0 bases, the J end lost 2 bases, and 10 bases lay between the germline ends.

In DNA, the CDR3 is TGTGCCAGCAGCCCCCTAAGCCGATTTCATACGTACAATGAGCAGTTCTTC. It is translated as CASSPLSRFHTYNEQFF. This chain uses TRBV7-2 with TRBJ2-1; the D is unclear. The V and J ends lost 5 bases and 4 bases respectively, with 21 bases between them. The CDR3 is 17 amino acids. Per germline, CDR1 SGHTA and CDR2 FQGNSA.

The CDR3 DNA follows: TGTGCCAGCAGCCTCCGGGAATTAGACTCCCTCAATGAGCAGTTCTTC. Its protein product is CASSLRELDSLNEQFF. The V gene is TRBV7-2, the J gene TRBJ2-1; perhaps TRBD2 as D (5 bases). Trimming pared 5 bases from V and 6 bases from J, leaving 20 bases between. This CDR3 comprises 16 residues. The germline CDR1 and CDR2 sequences are SGHTA and FQGNSA.

V usage is TRBV4-3 and J usage is TRBJ2-6; D may be TRBD2 (5 bases). This CDR3 contains 18 residues. Germline lookup yields CDR1 LGHNA and CDR2 YSLEER. The V and J ends lost 0 bases and 4 bases respectively, with 16 bases between them. The CDR3 nucleotides read TGCGCCAGCAGCCAAGATTATAGAGGGTTAGGGGGGGCCAACGTCCTGACTTTC. Encoded protein: CASSQDYRGLGGANVLTF.

The J gene is TRBJ2-3, the V gene TRBV5-4, with 11 bases matching TRBD2. Trimming removed 2 bases from V and 0 bases from J; junction bases left unmatched: 2. The CDR3 extends over 16 amino acids. Per the germline V gene, CDR1 is SGHNT and CDR2 is YYREEE (reference sequence). This CDR3 is CASSFSGGASTDTQYF. The CDR3 bases are TGTGCCAGCAGCTTTAGCGGGGGGGCTAGCACAGATACGCAGTATTTT.

The V call is TRBV7-9, the J call TRBJ2-7; 7 nucleotides align to TRBD2. CDR1 is SEHNR, CDR2 FQNEAQ, per germline (reference sequence). The CDR3 is 15 amino acids. The V and J ends lost 7 bases and 4 bases, in that order; junction bases with no gene match: 13. The CDR3 region has the DNA TGTGCCAGCACCCGAGATAGACTAGCTGCGTACGAGCAGTACTTC. Translating gives CASTRDRLAAYEQYF.

As DNA, the CDR3 is TGTGCCAGCAGGAGGGGGGGAAGCACAGATACGCAGTATTTT. Protein sequence: CASRRGGSTDTQYF. This chain joins TRBV6-5 and TRBJ2-3; TRBD2 might be the D (7 bases). The V end lost 6 bases, the J end lost 0 bases, and 10 bases lay between the germline ends. Per germline, CDR1 MNHEY and CDR2 SVGAGI. This CDR3 region has 14 residues.

This rearrangement joins TRBV6-2 or TRBV6-3 to TRBJ1-5, with TRBD1 matching 10 bases. The CDR3 extends over 18 amino acids. Looked up from germline, CDR1 is MNHEY and CDR2 is SVGEGT. With V trimmed by 2 bases and J by 0 bases, 7 bases remained unmatched. CDR3 bases: TGTGCCAGCAGTTACCGGGACAGGGGAGTTGTTAGCAATCAGCCCCAGCATTTT. It specifies CASSYRDRGVVSNQPQHF.

J is TRBJ1-4 and V is TRBV6-5; D is perhaps TRBD1 (5 bases). This CDR3 is built from 16 residues. Trimming cost V 2 bases and J 4 bases, with 14 bases left between them. In germline, CDR1 is MNHEY, CDR2 SVGAGI. CDR3 sequence reads: CASSYLGRGHNEKLFF. In DNA, the CDR3 is TGTGCCAGCAGTTACCTGGGAAGGGGCCATAATGAAAAACTGTTTTTT.